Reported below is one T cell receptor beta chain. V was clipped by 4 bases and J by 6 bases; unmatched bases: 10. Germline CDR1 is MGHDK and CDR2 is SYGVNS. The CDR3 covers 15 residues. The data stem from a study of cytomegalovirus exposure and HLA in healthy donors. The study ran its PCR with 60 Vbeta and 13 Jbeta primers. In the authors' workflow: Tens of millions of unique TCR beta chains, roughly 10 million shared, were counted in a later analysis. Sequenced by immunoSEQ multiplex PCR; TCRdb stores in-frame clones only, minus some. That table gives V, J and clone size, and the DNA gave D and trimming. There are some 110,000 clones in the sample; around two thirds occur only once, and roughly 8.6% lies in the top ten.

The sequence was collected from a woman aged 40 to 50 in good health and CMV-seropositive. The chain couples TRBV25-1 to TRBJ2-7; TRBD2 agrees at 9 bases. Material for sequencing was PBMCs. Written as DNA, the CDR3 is TGTGCCAGCAGTGCCCCAGCGGGAGGAGGCGGCGAGCAGTACTTC. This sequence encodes CASSAPAGGGGEQYF.